These T cell receptor beta chains were read from a single sample in a study of beta chain features in type 1 diabetes. Using immunoSEQ multiplex PCR, the repertoire was profiled, and TCRdb retains in-frame clones only, with some absent. Of about 240,000 clones in the sample, 25% to 35% were seen once. Sequenced material: central memory CD4+ T cells from blood. The origin of the receptors is a man aged 30 to 39 in good health. Each CDR3 is given with its conserved first and last residue. Each record gives: V gene, CDR3 protein.

v_gene: TRBV6-1
CDR3aa: CASGAWGTDTQYF

v_gene: TRBV5-1
CDR3aa: CASSLTAGGENEQFF

v_gene: TRBV29-1
CDR3aa: CSAHGSNTEAFF

v_gene: TRBV5-6
CDR3aa: CASSFGDRAHQPQHF

v_gene: TRBV11-2
CDR3aa: CASGSGLADTQYF

v_gene: TRBV5-1
CDR3aa: CASSLVAGYNEQFF

v_gene: TRBV4-2
CDR3aa: CASSQEGDLATDTQYF

v_gene: TRBV7-2
CDR3aa: CASSYGFGGTGSYNEQFF

v_gene: TRBV15
CDR3aa: CATKTGTAGYGYTF

v_gene: TRBV30
CDR3aa: CARSVLAGGMEQYF

v_gene: TRBV4-3
CDR3aa: CASSNERNTGELFF

v_gene: TRBV30
CDR3aa: CAGQGDTEAFF

v_gene: TRBV7-2
CDR3aa: CASSLAGTSGTQGTQYF

v_gene: TRBV29-1
CDR3aa: CSVDPGSHEQYF

v_gene: TRBV5-1
CDR3aa: CASSTQGSTDTQYF

v_gene: TRBV7-9
CDR3aa: CASSLRSFVESEKLFF

v_gene: TRBV27
CDR3aa: CASKKAGDYGYTF

v_gene: TRBV28
CDR3aa: CATLPAGRAAGELFF

v_gene: TRBV30
CDR3aa: CAWSTQGIGYTF

v_gene: TRBV7-2
CDR3aa: CASSFRPRLAGGTDTQYF

v_gene: TRBV6-1
CDR3aa: CASSEARQSSYEQYF

v_gene: TRBV6-6
CDR3aa: CASSYPSTGVDIQYF

v_gene: TRBV4-3
CDR3aa: CASSQDRSSSKNIQYF

v_gene: TRBV7-9
CDR3aa: CASSSLWGKDTQYF

v_gene: TRBV19
CDR3aa: CASSGTTTQTGTQYF

v_gene: TRBV28
CDR3aa: CASSLGLKTQYF

v_gene: TRBV7-7
CDR3aa: CASSLVRGDTQYF

v_gene: TRBV15
CDR3aa: CATSRTSLSYNEQFF

v_gene: TRBV7-9
CDR3aa: CASSLGRGEDGYTF

v_gene: TRBV5-5
CDR3aa: CASSPNTLQETQYF

v_gene: TRBV28
CDR3aa: CASSTNTEAFF

v_gene: TRBV7-9
CDR3aa: CASSLVRGYNEQFF

v_gene: TRBV18
CDR3aa: CASSPPTGHTEAFF

v_gene: TRBV7-2
CDR3aa: CASSLLTEGNQPQHF

v_gene: TRBV25-1
CDR3aa: CASSESWVRNTEAFF

v_gene: TRBV19
CDR3aa: CASSMEGSGANVLTF

v_gene: TRBV18
CDR3aa: CASSPGENEQFF

v_gene: TRBV29-1
CDR3aa: CSGGTSGRSEQFF

v_gene: TRBV5-6
CDR3aa: CASSWGLAGVYNEQFF

v_gene: TRBV4-2
CDR3aa: CASSLPQETQYF

v_gene: TRBV6-5
CDR3aa: CASRRRGDNYGYTF

v_gene: TRBV30
CDR3aa: CAWSRSGRAYSPLHF

v_gene: TRBV2
CDR3aa: CASSMGGTQYF

v_gene: TRBV7-9
CDR3aa: CASRPLPPGELFF